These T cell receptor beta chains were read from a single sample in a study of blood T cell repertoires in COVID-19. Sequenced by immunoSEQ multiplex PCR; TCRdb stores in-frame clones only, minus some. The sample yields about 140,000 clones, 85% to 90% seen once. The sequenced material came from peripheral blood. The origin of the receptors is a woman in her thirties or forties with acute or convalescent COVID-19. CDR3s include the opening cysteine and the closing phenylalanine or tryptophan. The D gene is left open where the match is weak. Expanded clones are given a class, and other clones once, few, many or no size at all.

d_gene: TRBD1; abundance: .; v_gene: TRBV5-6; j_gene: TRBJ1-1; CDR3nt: TGTGCCAGCAGCTCGACAGGGGCGAACACTGAAGCTTTCTTT; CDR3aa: CASSSTGANTEAFF
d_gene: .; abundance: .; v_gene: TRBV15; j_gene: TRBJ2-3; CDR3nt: TGTGCCACCAGCAGAGATGAACGGACAGGCACAGATACGCAGTATTTT; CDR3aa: CATSRDERTGTDTQYF
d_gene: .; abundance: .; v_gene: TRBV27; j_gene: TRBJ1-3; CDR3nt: TGTGCCAGCAGTCAATCAGGGGTTTCTGGAAACACCATATATTTT; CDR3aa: CASSQSGVSGNTIYF
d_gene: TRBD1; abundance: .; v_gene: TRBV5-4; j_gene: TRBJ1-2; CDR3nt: TGTGCCAGCAGCTTAGCAGGACAGGGCCTCTATGGCTACACCTTC; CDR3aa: CASSLAGQGLYGYTF
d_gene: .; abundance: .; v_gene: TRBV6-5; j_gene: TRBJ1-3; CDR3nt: TGTGCCAGCACTAACAGGGCTGGAAACACCATATATTTT; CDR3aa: CASTNRAGNTIYF
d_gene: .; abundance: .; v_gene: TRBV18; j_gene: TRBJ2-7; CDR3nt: TGTGCCAGCTCACCACCGGGCCTCTCCTACGAGCAGTACTTC; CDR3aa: CASSPPGLSYEQYF
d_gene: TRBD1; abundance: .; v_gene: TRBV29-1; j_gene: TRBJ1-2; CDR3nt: TGCAGCGTTGAAGAGGAGTACAGGGGAGGATATGGCTACACCTTC; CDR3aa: CSVEEEYRGGYGYTF
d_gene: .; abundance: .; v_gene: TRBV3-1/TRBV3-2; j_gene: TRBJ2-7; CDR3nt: TGTGCCAGCAGCCAAGAGGGGGCGGGGGAGTTCTACGAGCAGTACTTC; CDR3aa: CASSQEGAGEFYEQYF
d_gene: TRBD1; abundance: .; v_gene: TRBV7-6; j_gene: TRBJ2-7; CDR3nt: TGTGCCAGCAGCCCCCAGACAGGGGGCCCCTACGAGCAGTACTTC; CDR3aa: CASSPQTGGPYEQYF
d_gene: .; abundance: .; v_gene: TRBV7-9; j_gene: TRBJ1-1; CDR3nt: TGTGCCAGCAGCTCGGGAGTGAACACTGAAGCTTTCTTT; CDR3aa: CASSSGVNTEAFF
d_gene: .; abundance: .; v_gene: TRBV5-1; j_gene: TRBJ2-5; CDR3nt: TGCGCCAGCAGCTTGGGAGGGCGAGGGGAGACCCAGTACTTC; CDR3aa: CASSLGGRGETQYF
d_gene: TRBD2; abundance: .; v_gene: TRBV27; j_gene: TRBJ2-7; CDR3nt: TGTGCCAGCCGAGCGGGATCCTCCTACGAGCAGTACTTC; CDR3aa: CASRAGSSYEQYF
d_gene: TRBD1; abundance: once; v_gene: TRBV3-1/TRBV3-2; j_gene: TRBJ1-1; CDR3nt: TGTGCCAGCAGCCAAGTGGGCCACAGGGGCTATAACACTGAAGCTTTCTTT; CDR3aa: CASSQVGHRGYNTEAFF
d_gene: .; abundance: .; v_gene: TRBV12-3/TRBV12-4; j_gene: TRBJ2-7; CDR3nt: TGTGCCAGCAGTTTTATCAGGGGTGGCGAGCAGTACTTC; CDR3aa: CASSFIRGGEQYF
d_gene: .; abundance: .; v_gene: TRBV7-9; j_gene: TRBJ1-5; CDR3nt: TGTGCCAGCAGCACTTCAGGGGCCCCCTTGAAACCCCAGCATTTT; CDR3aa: CASSTSGAPLKPQHF
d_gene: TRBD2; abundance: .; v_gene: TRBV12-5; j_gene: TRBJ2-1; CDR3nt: TGTGCTAGTGGTTCGACCAGCGGGAGTGTACCCTACAATGAGCAGTTCTTC; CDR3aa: CASGSTSGSVPYNEQFF
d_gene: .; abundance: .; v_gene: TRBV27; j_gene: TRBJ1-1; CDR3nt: TGTGCCAGCAGTTTATCGGGGGGATTCAACACTGAAGCTTTCTTT; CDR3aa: CASSLSGGFNTEAFF
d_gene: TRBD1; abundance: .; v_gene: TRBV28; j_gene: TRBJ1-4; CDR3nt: TGTGCCAGCAGTTTAGGACAGGGAGGGAAACTGTTTTTT; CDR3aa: CASSLGQGGKLFF
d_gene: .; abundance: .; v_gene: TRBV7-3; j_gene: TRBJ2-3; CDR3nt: TGTGCCAGCAGCTTAAATCCAAGCACAGATACGCAGTATTTT; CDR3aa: CASSLNPSTDTQYF
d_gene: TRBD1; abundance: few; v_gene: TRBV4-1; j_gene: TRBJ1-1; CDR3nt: TGCGCCAGCAGCCAAGTAAGCGGGACAGGGGGCCCGAACACTGAAGCTTTCTTT; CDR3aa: CASSQVSGTGGPNTEAFF
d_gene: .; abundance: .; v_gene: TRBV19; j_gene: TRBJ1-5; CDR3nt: TGTGCCAGTAGCAGCCAGCGCTTACAGCCCCAGCATTTT; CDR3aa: CASSSQRLQPQHF
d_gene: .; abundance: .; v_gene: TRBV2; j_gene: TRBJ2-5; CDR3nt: TGTGCCAGTCTCAACGGGAAGCAGGAGACCCAGTACTTC; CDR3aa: CASLNGKQETQYF
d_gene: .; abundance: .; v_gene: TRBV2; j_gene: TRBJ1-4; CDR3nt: TGTGCCAGCCGGCGAGACAGGAATAATGAAAAACTGTTTTTT; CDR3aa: CASRRDRNNEKLFF
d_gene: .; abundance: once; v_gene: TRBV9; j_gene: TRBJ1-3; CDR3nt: TGTGCCAGCAGCCCTGACAGCTCCCGCTCTGGAAACACCATATATTTT; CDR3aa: CASSPDSSRSGNTIYF
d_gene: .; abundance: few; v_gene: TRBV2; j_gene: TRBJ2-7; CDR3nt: TGTGCCAGCAGTGAAGTTCAGGGATCCCCTTTCTACGAGCAGTACTTC; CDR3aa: CASSEVQGSPFYEQYF
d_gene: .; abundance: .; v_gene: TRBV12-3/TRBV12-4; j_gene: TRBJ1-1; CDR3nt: TGTGCCAGCAGCCTGGGACAGAACACTGAAGCTTTCTTT; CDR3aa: CASSLGQNTEAFF
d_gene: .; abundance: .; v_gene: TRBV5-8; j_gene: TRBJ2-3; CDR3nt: TGTGCCAGCAGCTTATGGGGGCGGGGCACAGATACGCAGTATTTT; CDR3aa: CASSLWGRGTDTQYF
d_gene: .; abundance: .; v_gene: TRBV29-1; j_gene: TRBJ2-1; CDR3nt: TGCAGCGTTGAGGGCCTCTCCTACAATGAGCAGTTCTTC; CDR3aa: CSVEGLSYNEQFF
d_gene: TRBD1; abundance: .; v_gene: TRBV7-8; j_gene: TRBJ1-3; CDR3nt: TGTGCCAGCAGCCCCGACAGGGGGGATGTTTTCGTATCTGGAAACACCATATATTTT; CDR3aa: CASSPDRGDVFVSGNTIYF
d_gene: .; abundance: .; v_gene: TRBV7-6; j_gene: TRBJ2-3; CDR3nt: TGTGCCAGCAGACTCAGTTTGGGGGGAGATACGCAGTATTTT; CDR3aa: CASRLSLGGDTQYF
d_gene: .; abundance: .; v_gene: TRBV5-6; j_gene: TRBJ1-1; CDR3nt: TGTGCCAGCAGCTATCGACAGCGTATGAACACTGAAGCTTTCTTT; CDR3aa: CASSYRQRMNTEAFF
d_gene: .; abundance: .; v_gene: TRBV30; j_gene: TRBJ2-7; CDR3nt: TGTGCCTGGGGGGGGGCCTCCCACAGGTACGAGCAGTACTTC; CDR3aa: CAWGGASHRYEQYF
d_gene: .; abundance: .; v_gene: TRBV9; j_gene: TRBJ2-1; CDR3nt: TGTGCCAGCAGCGTAGCCGGGGCAGGGGTTAATGAGCAGTTCTTC; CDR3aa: CASSVAGAGVNEQFF
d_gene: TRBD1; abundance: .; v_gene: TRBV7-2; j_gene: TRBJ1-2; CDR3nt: TGTGCCAGCAGCTTAGGACAGGGGGGTGGCTACACCTTC; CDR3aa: CASSLGQGGGYTF
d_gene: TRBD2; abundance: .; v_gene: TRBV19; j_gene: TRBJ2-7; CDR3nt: TGTGCCAGTAGCCCGACTAGCGGGGCATCCTACGAGCAGTACTTC; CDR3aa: CASSPTSGASYEQYF
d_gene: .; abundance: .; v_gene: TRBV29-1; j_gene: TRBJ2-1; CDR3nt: TGCAGCGTTGGCGGACAGCCCTTAGAGGGAGGGGACTCCTACAATGAGCAGTTCTTC; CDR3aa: CSVGGQPLEGGDSYNEQFF
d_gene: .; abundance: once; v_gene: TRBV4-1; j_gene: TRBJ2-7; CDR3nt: TGCGCCAGCAGCCAACAAACATCGACCTACGAGCAGTACTTC; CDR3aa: CASSQQTSTYEQYF